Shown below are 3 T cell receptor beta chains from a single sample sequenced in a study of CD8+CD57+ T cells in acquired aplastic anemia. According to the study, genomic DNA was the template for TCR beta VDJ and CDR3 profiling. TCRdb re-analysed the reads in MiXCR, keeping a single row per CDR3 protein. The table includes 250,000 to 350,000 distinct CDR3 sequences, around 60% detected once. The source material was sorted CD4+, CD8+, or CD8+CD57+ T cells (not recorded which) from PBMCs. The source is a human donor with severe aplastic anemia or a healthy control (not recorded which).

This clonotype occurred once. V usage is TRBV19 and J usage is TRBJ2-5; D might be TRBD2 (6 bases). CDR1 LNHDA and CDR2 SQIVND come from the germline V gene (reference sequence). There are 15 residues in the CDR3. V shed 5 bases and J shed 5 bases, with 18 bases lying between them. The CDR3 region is CASSPRTMVGETQYF. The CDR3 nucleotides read TGTGCCAGTAGTCCCCGGACTATGGTAGGGGAGACCCAGTACTTC.

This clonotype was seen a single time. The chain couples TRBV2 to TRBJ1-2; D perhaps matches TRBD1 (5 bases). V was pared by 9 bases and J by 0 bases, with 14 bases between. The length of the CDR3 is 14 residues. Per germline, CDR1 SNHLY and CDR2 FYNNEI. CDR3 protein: CARGDSLANYGYTF. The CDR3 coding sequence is TGTGCCAGGGGGGACTCCTTAGCTAACTATGGCTACACCTTC.

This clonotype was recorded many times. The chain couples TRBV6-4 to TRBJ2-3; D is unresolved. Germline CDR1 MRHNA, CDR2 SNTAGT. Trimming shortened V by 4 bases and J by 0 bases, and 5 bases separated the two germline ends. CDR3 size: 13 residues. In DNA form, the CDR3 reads TGTGCCAGCAGTGGCGAGAGCACAGATACGCAGTATTTT. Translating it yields CASSGESTDTQYF.